Presented here are 3 T cell receptor beta chains from one specimen sequenced in a study of vaccination and CD4 T cells after COVID-19 (dated by TCRdb to about 2022). The library was obtained by PCR. TCRdb shows the sequencer as Illumina iSeq 100. The public reads were run again by TCRdb, first through fastp at Q25 and then through MiXCR, and only productive beta chains were kept. Entries are consolidated by CDR3 protein sequence, retaining the most common genes and DNA. Here the sample has some 40,000 distinct CDR3 sequences; around 35% occur a single time. The top ten clonotypes cover 4.5% to 7% of the sample. The time point label corresponds to: late sampling 161 to 241 days after vaccination in a few convalescent patients. Sequenced here: CD4+ T cells from blood, sampled about 7 months after SARS-CoV-2 vaccination. The receptors shown here come from a human donor who had recovered from COVID-19.

This clonotype was detected only a few times. This chain uses TRBV28 with TRBJ1-1; tentatively, D is TRBD1 (5 bases). V was shortened by 3 bases and J by 1 base, with 15 bases between the two germline ends. In germline, CDR1 is MDHEN, CDR2 SYDVKM. The CDR3 runs 16 residues. Here the CDR3 DNA reads TGTGCCAGCAGTTTGTCCCTTACAGGCCCGAACACTGAAGCTTTCTTT. Translation: CASSLSLTGPNTEAFF.

The CDR3 spells CSARGDSDIQPQHF. The CDR3 region has the DNA TGCAGTGCTAGGGGGGACAGCGACATCCAGCCCCAGCATTTT. The chain is built from TRBV20-1 and TRBJ1-5; 7 nucleotides match TRBD1. After removal of 3 bases from V and 7 bases from J, the junction contained 9 bases not matched to a gene. The germline gives CDR1 DFQATT, CDR2 SNEGSKA (reference sequence). The CDR3 is 14 residues long.

The rearrangement joins TRBV10-3 to TRBJ2-7; D might be TRBD2 (5 bases). This CDR3 has 12 residues. Germline V CDR1 and CDR2: ENHRY, SYGVKD. V dropped 8 bases and J dropped 7 bases, with 15 bases sitting between them. For the CDR3, the DNA is TGTGCCATCGCACTTCACCGAGGGGAGCAGTACTTC. Translating gives CAIALHRGEQYF.